The 21 T cell receptor beta chains below all came from one sample that was sequenced in a study of blood T cell repertoires in COVID-19. The assay was immunoSEQ multiplex PCR, and TCRdb's table has in-frame clones only and misses some. Of over 150,000 clones in the sample, approximately 88% were seen once. The source material was peripheral blood. The receptors originated from a man in his late teens or twenties with active or convalescent COVID-19.

V usage is TRBV14 and J usage is TRBJ1-2; a weak D match, TRBD1 (6 bases). This CDR3 region has 20 residues. Germline V CDR1 and CDR2: SGHDN, FVKESK. V lost 4 bases and J lost 5, with 32 bases in between. This CDR3 is CASSRSSKGGAGRTPYGYTF. CDR3 bases: TGTGCCAGCAGCCGTAGCTCAAAAGGGGGAGCGGGACGGACCCCTTATGGCTACACCTTC. Complete variable domain (other parts from reference TRBV14 and TRBJ1-2): EAGVTQFPSHSVIEKGQTVTLRCDPISGHDNLYWYRRVMGKEIKFLLHFVKESKQDESGMPNNRFLAERTGGTYSTLKVQPAELEDSGVYFCASSRSSKGGAGRTPYGYTFGSGTRLTVV.

The chain combines TRBV5-1 with TRBJ1-1; a possible D gene is TRBD1 (5 bases). This CDR3 contains 16 residues. CDR1 and CDR2 from the germline V gene are SGHRS and YFSETQ. V gave up 0 bases and J gave up 2 bases, with 14 bases separating them. Written as DNA, the CDR3 is TGCGCCAGCAGCTTGGCGGGCAGGGCCTTTAACACTGAAGCTTTCTTT. Its protein is CASSLAGRAFNTEAFF. Combining the CDR3 with reference TRBV5-1 and TRBJ1-1 gives the whole variable domain KAGVTQTPRYLIKTRGQQVTLSCSPISGHRSVSWYQQTPGQGLQFLFEYFSETQRNKGNFPGRFSGRQFSNSRSEMNVSTLELGDSALYLCASSLAGRAFNTEAFFGQGTRLTVV.

The V and J genes are TRBV11-2 and TRBJ2-7; TRBD2 matches at 13 bases. This CDR3 spans 15 amino acids. CDR1 is SGHAT, CDR2 FQNNGV, per germline. V lost 5 bases and J lost 1; bases outside the gene matches: 2. The CDR3 coding sequence is TGTGCCAGCAGCGGACTAGCGGGGGTGTCCTACGAGCAGTACTTC. Translating it yields CASSGLAGVSYEQYF.

This chain joins TRBV6-1 and TRBJ2-4, with 10 bases lining up with TRBD1. V was pared by 4 bases and J by 6 bases, with 12 bases of the junction left unmatched. Germline V lookup: CDR1 MNHNS, CDR2 SASEGT. The CDR3 length is 17 residues. DNA of the CDR3: TGTGCCAGCAGTGGACAGGGGGCACCAACCCCCGGAAACATTCAGTACTTC. Protein product: CASSGQGAPTPGNIQYF.

The V call is TRBV7-2, the J call TRBJ2-3; D might be TRBD1 (6 bases). Germline V CDR1 and CDR2: SGHTA, FQGNSA. This CDR3 is 16 amino acids long. V was pared by 1 base and J by 2 bases, with 13 bases between. DNA of the CDR3: TGTGCCAGCAGCTTAGTTGGGACAAGGGACACAGATACGCAGTATTTT. It is translated as CASSLVGTRDTDTQYF.

The V call is TRBV2, the J call TRBJ1-4; D possibly corresponds to TRBD1 (6 bases). Germline V CDR1 and CDR2: SNHLY, FYNNEI. CDR3 length: 14 amino acids. V was trimmed by 4 bases and J by 5 bases, leaving 11 bases between them. CDR3 sequence (DNA): TGTGCCAGCAGTGGACAGGAGTTCAATGAAAAACTGTTTTTT. Encoded protein: CASSGQEFNEKLFF.

J is TRBJ2-7 and V is TRBV6-5; TRBD1 matches 11 bases. This CDR3 region has 15 residues. CDR1 MNHEY and CDR2 SVGAGI come from the germline V gene. Trimming at V came to 7 bases and at J to 1 base, leaving 6 bases not matched to a gene. CDR3 coding DNA: TGTGCCAGCACACAAGGACAGGGGGCGTCCTACGAGCAGTACTTC. Translating gives CASTQGQGASYEQYF.

V usage is TRBV12-3 or TRBV12-4 and J usage is TRBJ2-1; perhaps TRBD2 as D (5 bases). This CDR3 is 13 amino acids long. Deletions cut 2 bases from V and 6 bases from J, with 8 bases between. The CDR3 DNA follows: TGTGCCAGCAGTTTACGGGAATCCAATGAGCAGTTCTTC. Amino acids: CASSLRESNEQFF.

The rearrangement links TRBV5-3 to TRBJ2-5, with a tentative D call TRBD1 (6 bases). TRBV5-3 is designated an ORF whose function remains uncertain. This CDR3 spans 13 amino acids. The V and J ends lost 0 bases and 5 bases respectively, with 8 bases between them. The CDR3, as DNA: TGTGCCAGAAGCTTGGACAGGGCCGAGACCCAGTACTTC. As protein: CARSLDRAETQYF.

This clone showed up just once. The chain uses TRBV7-2 and TRBJ1-1; 7 positions agree with TRBD1. V trimming: 5 bases; J trimming: 4 bases; junction bases outside the gene matches: 10. The CDR3 loop spans 15 amino acids. Per the germline V gene, CDR1 is SGHTA and CDR2 is FQGNSA. DNA for the CDR3: TGTGCCAGCAGCAACAGGGGAGGAGGATCCACTGAAGCTTTCTTT. Residues: CASSNRGGGSTEAFF.

This rearrangement joins TRBV4-2 to TRBJ2-1; 11 bases agree with TRBD2. The CDR3 loop spans 17 amino acids. Trimming at V came to 1 base and at J to 4 bases, leaving 6 bases not matched to a gene. Germline CDR1 is LGHNA and CDR2 is YNFKEQ. In DNA, the CDR3 is TGTGCCAGCAGCCAAGGACTAGCGGGGACCCTTTACAATGAGCAGTTCTTC. Its protein is CASSQGLAGTLYNEQFF.

The V gene is TRBV2, the J gene TRBJ1-5; D is undetermined. This CDR3 comprises 16 residues. In germline, CDR1 is SNHLY, CDR2 FYNNEI. The V gene lost 6 bases and the J gene lost 0 bases, with 15 bases spanning the gap. The CDR3 DNA reads TGTGCCAGCAGCGGCAGGAGGTCCGATAGCAATCAGCCCCAGCATTTT. Residues: CASSGRRSDSNQPQHF.

The rearrangement links TRBV5-6 to TRBJ2-3, with D unresolved. V lost 0 bases to trimming and J lost 2 bases, with 10 bases between them. Germline V gene sequence: CDR1 SGHDT, CDR2 YYEEEE. The CDR3 covers 15 residues. The CDR3 DNA is TGTGCCAGCAGCTTGGGGGCCGTATACACAGATACGCAGTATTTT. Protein: CASSLGAVYTDTQYF.

The chain links TRBV4-2 to TRBJ2-3, with TRBD2 as a possible D gene (6 bases). Per the germline V gene, CDR1 is LGHNA and CDR2 is YNFKEQ. The CDR3 is 15 residues long. Deletions cut 1 base from V and 9 bases from J, with 17 bases between. CDR3 coding DNA: TGTGCCAGCAGCCAAGTAGGGCGGGATGATTTAACGCAGTATTTT. Protein product: CASSQVGRDDLTQYF.

The CDR3 loop reads CASSPERGGTDTQYF. CDR3 coding DNA: TGCGCCAGCAGCCCGGAGCGGGGTGGCACAGATACGCAGTATTTT. This chain joins TRBV5-1 and TRBJ2-3, with 7 positions matching TRBD2. Germline CDR1 reads SGHRS; CDR2 reads YFSETQ. The J segment lost 1 base and the V segment lost 4 bases, leaving 6 bases of the junction unmatched. The CDR3 length is 15 residues.

The chain combines TRBV5-1 with TRBJ2-5; 13 positions match TRBD2. Trimming took 4 bases from V and 5 from J; bases not matched to a gene: 8. Per germline, CDR1 SGHRS and CDR2 YFSETQ. The CDR3 loop spans 16 amino acids. The CDR3, as DNA: TGCGCCAGCAGCCCGGGACTAGCGGGGTCAAGGGAGACCCAGTACTTC. Its protein is CASSPGLAGSRETQYF.

J is TRBJ2-1 and V is TRBV9; 7 positions agree with TRBD2. J gave up 3 bases and V 4 bases, and 10 bases lay outside the gene matches. The CDR3 extends over 16 amino acids. Germline lookup yields CDR1 SGDLS and CDR2 YYNGEE. The CDR3 DNA sequence: TGTGCCAGCAGCCCGGGGGGACTCTCTTTCTACAATGAGCAGTTCTTC. The encoded protein is CASSPGGLSFYNEQFF.

This chain links TRBV30 with TRBJ1-5; TRBD1 might be the D (5 bases). The germline V gene encodes CDR1 GTSNPN and CDR2 SVGIG (reference sequence). The CDR3 totals 14 residues. The germline V and J ends were trimmed by 0 bases and 0 bases, with 6 bases remaining between them. The CDR3 DNA reads TGTGCCTGGAGTGTGACAGTTAGCAATCAGCCCCAGCATTTT. It specifies CAWSVTVSNQPQHF.

The chain carries TRBV7-2 and TRBJ2-7, with 7 bases matching TRBD1. The germline V gene encodes CDR1 SGHTA and CDR2 FQGNSA. Trimming at V came to 5 bases and at J to 3 bases, leaving 10 bases not matched to a gene. This CDR3 comprises 15 residues. CDR3 residues: CASSISGTAGYEQYF. CDR3 DNA sequence: TGTGCCAGCAGCATCTCCGGGACAGCCGGCTACGAGCAGTACTTC. The complete variable domain, with remaining parts taken from reference TRBV7-2 and TRBJ2-7, reads GAGVSQSPSNKVTEKGKDVELRCDPISGHTALYWYRQSLGQGLEFLIYFQGNSAPDKSGLPSDRFSAERTGGSVSTLTIQRTQQEDSAVYLCASSISGTAGYEQYFGPGTRLTVT.

The chain uses TRBV7-9 and TRBJ1-6; D ambiguous. The CDR3 totals 14 residues. Germline CDR1 reads SEHNR; CDR2 reads FQNEAQ (reference sequence). The V end was cut by 1 base, the J end by 10 bases, with 11 bases between. The CDR3 nucleotides are TGTGCCAGCAGCTTAGAAAACCCTAAATCACCCCTCCACTTT. This gives the protein CASSLENPKSPLHF.

The chain recombines TRBV6-2 or TRBV6-3 with TRBJ2-7, with 9 nucleotides matching TRBD2. This CDR3 is built from 14 residues. The germline gives CDR1 MNHEY, CDR2 SVGEGT. V dropped 8 bases and J dropped 4; count of bases not matched to a gene: 9. The DNA for the CDR3 is TGTGCCAGCGGCCTTAGCGGGAGTTGGTACGAGCAGTACTTC. Its protein product is CASGLSGSWYEQYF.